These T cell receptor beta chains were read from a single sample in a study of CD8+CD57+ T cells in acquired aplastic anemia. TCRdb re-analysed the reads in MiXCR, keeping a single row per CDR3 protein. The top ten clones hold less than 30% of a sample with about 210,000 distinct CDR3 sequences, roughly 57% of them seen once. The sample taken for sequencing was sorted CD4+, CD8+, or CD8+CD57+ T cells (not recorded which) from PBMCs. Receptors were obtained from a human donor in good health. The CDR3 runs from the conserved cysteine through the conserved F or W. The order of the fields is V gene, D gene, CDR3 protein. A D gene is named only where the DNA matches it firmly.

TRBV11-2 - CASSASGGAGTYEQYF
TRBV7-2 TRBD1 CASSGRQGRDEQYF
TRBV24-1 TRBD1 CATSEPQGIQPQHF
TRBV7-8 - CASSLDRVINSPLHF
TRBV5-1 - CASSPEDSGSPLHF
TRBV20-1 - CSASQGGEQYF
TRBV19 - CASSMSSNEKLFF
TRBV24-1 - CATVAPNAPVNTEAFF
TRBV12-3/TRBV12-4 - CASSLGTDNQPQHF
TRBV7-3 - CASSLRLSEYNEQFF
TRBV2 - CASRHGLTYEQYF
TRBV7-9 TRBD2 CASSFPSDRGGGETQYF
TRBV20-1 TRBD2 CSASRGRASTDTQYF
TRBV7-6 TRBD2 CASSKDGGSSNTQYF
TRBV10-3 TRBD2 CASSDGGGSDTQYF
TRBV29-1 TRBD1 CVRQGRETQYF
TRBV7-8 TRBD1 CASSFRGTGGYMNAEAFF
TRBV7-2 TRBD2 CASIWSAGGQETQYF
TRBV9 TRBD1 CASSLSGVGQFMDTEAFF